The source of this TCR beta chain is a study of blood T cell repertoires in COVID-19. Sequencing used immunoSEQ multiplex PCR; TCRdb keeps in-frame clones, though not all of them. The top ten hold 13% to 15% of the sample, which has about 170,000 clones, roughly 84% seen once. The CDR3 extends over 13 amino acids. V lost 3 bases and J lost 6, with 12 bases in between. Germline CDR1 DFQATT, CDR2 SNEGSKA (reference sequence). This clonotype originated in a man younger than 35 with active or convalescent COVID-19. Material: peripheral blood. This chain uses TRBV20-1 with TRBJ1-5; D is perhaps TRBD1 (6 bases). This CDR3 is CSASQGLRQPQHF. For the CDR3, the DNA is TGCAGTGCTAGTCAGGGGCTACGTCAGCCCCAGCATTTT.